Sequencing of this TCR beta chain was carried out in a study of blood T cell repertoires in COVID-19. The protocol was immunoSEQ multiplex PCR, while the TCRdb copy is restricted to in-frame clones and leaves out a portion. Of roughly 200,000 clones in the sample, roughly four fifths are singletons; the top ten hold roughly 14%. In germline, CDR1 is SGHVS, CDR2 FNYEAQ. V shed 2 bases and J shed 5 bases, with 18 bases lying between them. The CDR3 runs 16 residues. Sequencing was carried out using peripheral blood. This sequence originates from a middle-aged man who had recovered from COVID-19. The chain carries TRBV7-6 and TRBJ2-5, with D possibly TRBD2 on 5 matching bases. The CDR3 protein is CASSLTPPPGGETQYF. In DNA, the CDR3 is TGTGCCAGCAGCTTAACCCCACCGCCGGGCGGGGAGACCCAGTACTTC.